The sequence of this T cell receptor (beta chain) was determined in a study of cytomegalovirus exposure and HLA in healthy donors. On the study more broadly: Across 350 to 400 genotyped donors, about 81% landed in the Caucasian-associated ancestry cluster. Study results and limitations: Among TCR beta chains, those listed as cytomegalovirus-associated numbered more than 150.

Concerning this clone itself: Antigen unknown.

There are 17 residues in the CDR3. Trimming cost V 0 bases and J 7 bases, with 17 bases left between them. Germline V gene data show CDR1 as SGHRS and CDR2 as YFSETQ. This PCR relied on a set of 60 Vbeta primers and 13 Jbeta primers. Some clones are missing from TCRdb's copy, which holds only in-frame ones; the method was immunoSEQ multiplex PCR. There are 120,000 or so clones in the sample; around 80% occur only once, and roughly 10% lies in the top ten. V is TRBV5-1 and J is TRBJ1-6; tentative D call: TRBD1 (5 bases). The sequence was obtained from a woman aged 45 to 65 in good health and CMV-seropositive. The specimen was PBMCs. The CDR3 protein is CASSLEGRGRENSPLHF. The CDR3 nucleotides read TGCGCCAGCAGCTTGGAGGGCCGGGGGAGGGAAAATTCACCCCTCCACTTT.